This T cell receptor (beta chain) is from a study of blood T cell repertoires in COVID-19. Assay used: immunoSEQ multiplex PCR; TCRdb lists only in-frame clones, some missing. This sample has around 320,000 clones, with about nine tenths found just once. Germline values: CDR1 MNHEY, CDR2 SVGEGT. J gave up 1 base and V 5 bases, and 1 base lay outside the gene matches. The CDR3 totals 14 residues. The sequence derives from a woman aged 30 to 39 with COVID-19, enrolled during active disease. The V and J genes are TRBV6-2 or TRBV6-3 and TRBJ2-1; TRBD1 matches 8 bases. The specimen sequenced was peripheral blood. The chain's CDR3 is CASSTGGSYNEQFF. The CDR3 coding sequence is TGTGCCAGCAGTACAGGGGGGTCCTACAATGAGCAGTTCTTC.